This entry is about one TCR beta chain. This clonotype was seen a handful of times. Its antigen is currently not known. The record has no base qualities; no much larger clone is one base away. V is cut back by 3 bases and J by 3 bases, with 3 bases in the junction unmatched. Counted from cysteine to phenylalanine, this CDR3 has 15 amino acids. Solely the CDR3 DNA is kept, with 45 bases framed from the first base. The data were taken from a study of T-cell reconstitution after alpha-beta-depleted transplantation in children (dated by TCRdb to the mid-2010s). Regarding the study in general: Using TCR repertoire profiling, the study quantitatively followed how T-cell immune reconstitution unfolded in children after TCRalphabeta/CD19-depleted allogeneic hematopoietic cell transplantation.

Receptors were amplified or captured by PCR. Sequencing took place on an Illumina HiSeq 2500. TCR library preparation used molecular barcoding, with unique molecular identifiers applied to normalize quantification of the TCRbeta repertoire. In TCRdb, the public reads were trimmed at Q25 with fastp and aligned with MiXCR, with productive beta chains retained. A single entry per CDR3 protein holds the most common genes and DNA from its merged rows. Across this sample there are approximately 520,000 distinct CDR3 sequences, with 32% seen only once. In total, the top ten clones hold less than 2.5% of the sample.

The source material was PBMCs from the stem cell graft donor, sampled from the stem cell graft. The rearrangement joined TRBV7-1 to TRBJ2-1; 9 nucleotides in the junction match TRBD2. TRBV7-1 is identified as an open reading frame with a role that is uncertain. This receptor was taken from a human donor who donated a stem cell graft to a child with aplastic anemia. Read as DNA, the sequence is TGTGCCAGCAGCTCCGCTAGCGGGAACTACAATGAGCAGTTCTTC. The resulting protein is CASSSASGNYNEQFF.